One and the same sample provided the 2 T cell receptor beta chains below, sequenced in a study of shared clonotypes between healthy human individuals. Data came from immunoSEQ multiplex PCR; TCRdb stores just in-frame clones and leaves some out. The sample includes some 1.5 million clones, about 98% of them seen just once. The sequenced sample consisted of naive CD4+ T cells sorted from blood. The subset here: CD45RA+ positively selected. Receptor source: a man younger than 45 in good health.

The chain recombines TRBV18 with TRBJ2-1, with D tentatively TRBD2 (5 bases). Germline-derived CDR1 and CDR2 are KGHSH and LQKENI. There are 15 residues in the CDR3. V was cut by 6 bases and J by 4 bases, with 16 bases left in between. The CDR3 DNA reads TGTGCCAGCTCCCAAGGACCCCTAGCATACAATGAGCAGTTCTTC. Translation: CASSQGPLAYNEQFF.

The rearrangement links TRBV5-5 to TRBJ2-7; TRBD1 aligns across 8 bases. This CDR3 has 15 amino acids. The germline V gene has CDR1 SGHKS and CDR2 YYEKEE (reference sequence). J gave up 2 bases and V 4 bases, and 8 bases lay outside the gene matches. DNA of the CDR3: TGTGCCAGCAGCCCTTCCGACAGGGGCCCCTACGAGCAGTACTTC. Encoded protein: CASSPSDRGPYEQYF.